The sequence of this T cell receptor (beta chain) was determined in a study of PD-1 blockade in mismatch repair-deficient tumors. Measured with immunoSEQ multiplex PCR; TCRdb has only the in-frame clones, and not every one. Seen here are some 120,000 clones, 85% to 90% observed once, and the top ten hold less than 15%. The germline gives CDR1 SGHNT, CDR2 YYREEE (reference sequence). The CDR3 length is 16 residues. The ends were cut back, 1 base at V and 4 bases at J, with 15 bases in the middle. This receptor was obtained from an adult with mismatch repair-deficient cancer. V is TRBV5-4 and J is TRBJ2-1; no clear D gene. This sample comprised peripheral blood, obtained 44 weeks after starting pembrolizumab. This CDR3 is CASSLKHKDGYNEQFF. The CDR3 region has the DNA TGTGCCAGCAGCTTGAAGCACAAGGACGGATACAATGAGCAGTTCTTC.